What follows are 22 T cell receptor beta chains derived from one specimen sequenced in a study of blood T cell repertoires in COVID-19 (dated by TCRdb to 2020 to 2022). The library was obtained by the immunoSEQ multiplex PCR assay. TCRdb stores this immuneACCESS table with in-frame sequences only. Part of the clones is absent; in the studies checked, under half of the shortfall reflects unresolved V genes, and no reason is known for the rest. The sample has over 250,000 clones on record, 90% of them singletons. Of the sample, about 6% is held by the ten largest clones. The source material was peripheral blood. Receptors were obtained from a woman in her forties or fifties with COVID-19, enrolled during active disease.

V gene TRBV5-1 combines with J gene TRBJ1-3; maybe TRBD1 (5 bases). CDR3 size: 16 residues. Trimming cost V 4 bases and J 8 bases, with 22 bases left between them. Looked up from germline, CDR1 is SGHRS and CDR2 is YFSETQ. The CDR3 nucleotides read TGCGCCAGCAGCCGATTCGGGACCACGGGAGGAGACACCATATATTTT. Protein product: CASSRFGTTGGDTIYF.

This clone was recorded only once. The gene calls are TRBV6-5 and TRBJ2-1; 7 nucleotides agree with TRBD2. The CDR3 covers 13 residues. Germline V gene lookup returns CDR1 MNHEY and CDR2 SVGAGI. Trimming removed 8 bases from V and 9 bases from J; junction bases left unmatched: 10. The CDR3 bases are TGTGCCAGCGCTAGCGGAAGTCGGGGTGAGCAGTTCTTC. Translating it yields CASASGSRGEQFF.

This CDR3 is CASSRTSGSETQYF. The CDR3 DNA reads TGTGCCAGCAGTAGGACTAGCGGGAGTGAGACCCAGTACTTC. The chain employs TRBV9 and TRBJ2-5, with 13 bases lining up with TRBD2. The CDR3 is made up of 14 amino acids. Germline-derived CDR1 and CDR2 are SGDLS and YYNGEE. V shed 5 bases, J shed 5 bases, and the junction held 3 bases outside the gene matches.

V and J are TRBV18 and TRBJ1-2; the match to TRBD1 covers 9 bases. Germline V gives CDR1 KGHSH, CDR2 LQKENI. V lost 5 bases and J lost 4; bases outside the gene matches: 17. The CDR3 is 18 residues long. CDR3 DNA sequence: TGTGCCAGCTCAGCGGGACAGGGCCCAGATTACGGGAGCTATGGCTACACCTTC. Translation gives CASSAGQGPDYGSYGYTF.

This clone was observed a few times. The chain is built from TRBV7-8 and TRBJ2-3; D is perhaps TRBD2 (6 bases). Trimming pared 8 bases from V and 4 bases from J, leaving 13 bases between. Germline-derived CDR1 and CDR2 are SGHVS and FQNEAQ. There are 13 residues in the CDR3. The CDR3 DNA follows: TGTGCCAGCTCCGGGACTGGGGCAGATACGCAGTATTTT. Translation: CASSGTGADTQYF.

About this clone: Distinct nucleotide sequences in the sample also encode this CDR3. The CDR3 protein is CASSFGTGSYEQYF. CDR3 nucleotides: TGCGCCAGCAGCTTCGGGACAGGATCCTACGAGCAGTACTTC. The chain has TRBV5-1 and TRBJ2-7; the match to TRBD1 covers 8 bases. Germline-derived CDR1 and CDR2 are SGHRS and YFSETQ. The CDR3 length is 14 residues. Unmatched junction bases numbered 2, after V lost 2 bases and J lost 1 base.

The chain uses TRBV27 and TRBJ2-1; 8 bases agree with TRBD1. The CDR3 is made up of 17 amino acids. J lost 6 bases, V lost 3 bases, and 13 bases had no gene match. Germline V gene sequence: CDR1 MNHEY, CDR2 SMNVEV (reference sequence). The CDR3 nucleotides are TGTGCCAGCAGTTTTAGCTTACGACAGGGGAGTATCAATGAGCAGTTCTTC. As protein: CASSFSLRQGSINEQFF.

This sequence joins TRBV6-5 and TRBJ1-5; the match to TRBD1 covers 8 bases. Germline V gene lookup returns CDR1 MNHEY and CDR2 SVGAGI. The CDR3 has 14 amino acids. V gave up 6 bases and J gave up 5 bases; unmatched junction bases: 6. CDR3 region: CASSRGRSDQPQHF. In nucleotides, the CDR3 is TGTGCCAGCAGCAGGGGGCGCAGCGATCAGCCCCAGCATTTT.

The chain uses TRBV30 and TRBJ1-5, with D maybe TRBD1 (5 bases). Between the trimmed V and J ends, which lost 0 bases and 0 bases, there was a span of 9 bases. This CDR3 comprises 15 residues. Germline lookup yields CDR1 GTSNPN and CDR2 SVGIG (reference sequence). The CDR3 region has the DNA TGTGCCTGGAGTGTCGGGGGTTATAGCAATCAGCCCCAGCATTTT. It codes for CAWSVGGYSNQPQHF.

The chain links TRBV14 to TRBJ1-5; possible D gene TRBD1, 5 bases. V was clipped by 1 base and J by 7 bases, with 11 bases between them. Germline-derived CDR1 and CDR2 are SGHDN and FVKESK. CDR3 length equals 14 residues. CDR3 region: CASSQGRGNQPQHF. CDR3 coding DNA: TGTGCCAGCAGCCAAGGACGGGGGAACCAGCCCCAGCATTTT.

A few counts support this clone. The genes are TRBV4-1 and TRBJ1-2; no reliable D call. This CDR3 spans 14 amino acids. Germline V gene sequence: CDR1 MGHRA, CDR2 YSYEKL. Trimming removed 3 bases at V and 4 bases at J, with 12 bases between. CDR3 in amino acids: CASSQNGKGYGYTF. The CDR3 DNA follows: TGCGCCAGCAGCCAGAACGGGAAGGGCTATGGCTACACCTTC.

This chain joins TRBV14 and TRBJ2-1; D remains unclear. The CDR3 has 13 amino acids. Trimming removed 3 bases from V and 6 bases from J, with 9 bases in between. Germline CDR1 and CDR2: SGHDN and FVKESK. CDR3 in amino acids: CASSQFLVNEQFF. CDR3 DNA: TGTGCCAGCAGCCAGTTCCTAGTCAATGAGCAGTTCTTC.

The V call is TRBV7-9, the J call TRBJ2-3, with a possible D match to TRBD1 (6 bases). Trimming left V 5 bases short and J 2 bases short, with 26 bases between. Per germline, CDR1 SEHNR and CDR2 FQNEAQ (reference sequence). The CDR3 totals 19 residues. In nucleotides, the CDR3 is TGTGCCAGCAGCACCGAACGGGCAGCTGGGACACGGGTCACAGATACGCAGTATTTT. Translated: CASSTERAAGTRVTDTQYF. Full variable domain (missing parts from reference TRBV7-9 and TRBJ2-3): DTGVSQNPRHKITKRGQNVTFRCDPISEHNRLYWYRQTLGQGPEFLTYFQNEAQLEKSRLLSDRFSAERPKGSFSTLEIQRTEQGDSAMYLCASSTERAAGTRVTDTQYFGPGTRLTVL.

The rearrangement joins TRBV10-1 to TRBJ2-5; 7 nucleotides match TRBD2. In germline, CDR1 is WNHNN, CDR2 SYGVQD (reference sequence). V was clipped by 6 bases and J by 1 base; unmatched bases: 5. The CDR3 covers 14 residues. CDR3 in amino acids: CASSPGLTQETQYF. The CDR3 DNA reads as TGCGCCAGCAGCCCGGGACTAACCCAAGAGACCCAGTACTTC.

CDR3 loop: CASSLIGDGYTF. DNA for the CDR3: TGCGCCAGCAGCTTGATCGGAGATGGCTACACCTTC. The chain joins TRBV5-1 to TRBJ1-2; D gene uncertain. In germline, CDR1 is SGHRS, CDR2 YFSETQ. V lost 1 base and J lost 6, with 7 bases in between. The CDR3 totals 12 residues.

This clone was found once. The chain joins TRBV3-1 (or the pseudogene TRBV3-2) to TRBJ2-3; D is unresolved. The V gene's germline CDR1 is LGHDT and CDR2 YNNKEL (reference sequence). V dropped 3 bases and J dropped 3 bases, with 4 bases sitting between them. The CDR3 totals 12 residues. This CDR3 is CASSHQTDTQYF. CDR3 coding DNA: TGTGCCAGCAGCCATCAAACAGATACGCAGTATTTT.

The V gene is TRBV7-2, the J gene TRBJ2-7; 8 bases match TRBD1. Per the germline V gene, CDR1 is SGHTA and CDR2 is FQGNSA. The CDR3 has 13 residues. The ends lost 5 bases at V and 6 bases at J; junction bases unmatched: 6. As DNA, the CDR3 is TGTGCCAGCAGCCCAGGACAGGGACGCGAGCAGTACTTC. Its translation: CASSPGQGREQYF.

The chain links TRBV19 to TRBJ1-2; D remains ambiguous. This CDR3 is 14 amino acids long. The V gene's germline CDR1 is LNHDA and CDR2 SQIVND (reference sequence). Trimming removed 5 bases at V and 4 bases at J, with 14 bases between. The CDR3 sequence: CASSWPGKLYGYTF. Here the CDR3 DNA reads TGTGCCAGTAGTTGGCCAGGAAAGCTCTATGGCTACACCTTC.

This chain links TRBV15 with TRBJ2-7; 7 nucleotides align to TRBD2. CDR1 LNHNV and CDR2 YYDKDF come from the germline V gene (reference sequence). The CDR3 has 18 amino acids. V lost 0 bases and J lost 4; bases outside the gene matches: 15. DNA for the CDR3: TGTGCCACCAGCAGAGACTCATCACTCGGGGGGTTCCCGTACGAGCAGTACTTC. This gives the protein CATSRDSSLGGFPYEQYF. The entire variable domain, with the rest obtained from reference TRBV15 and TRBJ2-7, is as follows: DAMVIQNPRYQVTQFGKPVTLSCSQTLNHNVMYWYQQKSSQAPKLLFHYYDKDFNNEADTPDNFQSRRPNTSFCFLDIRSPGLGDTAMYLCATSRDSSLGGFPYEQYFGPGTRLTVT.

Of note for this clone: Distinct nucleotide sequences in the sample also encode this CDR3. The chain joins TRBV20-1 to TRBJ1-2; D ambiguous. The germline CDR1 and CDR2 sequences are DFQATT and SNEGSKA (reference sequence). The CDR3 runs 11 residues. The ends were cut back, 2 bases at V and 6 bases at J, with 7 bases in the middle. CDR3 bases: TGCAGTGCTAGAAGGAGGGATGGCTACACCTTC. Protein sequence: CSARRRDGYTF.

The CDR3 spells CASSPWTGGGPDTQYF. CDR3 DNA sequence: TGTGCCAGCAGTCCCTGGACAGGGGGGGGTCCAGATACGCAGTATTTT. The chain uses TRBV6-6 and TRBJ2-3, with 10 bases aligning to TRBD1. After removal of 5 bases from V and 4 bases from J, the junction contained 9 bases not matched to a gene. Germline loops: CDR1 MNHNY, CDR2 SVGAGI (reference sequence). This CDR3 spans 16 amino acids.

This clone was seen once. This CDR3 reads CASSMTWGAGNTIYF. The CDR3 nucleotides are TGTGCCAGTAGTATGACCTGGGGAGCTGGAAACACCATATATTTT. This chain uses TRBV19 with TRBJ1-3; D gene ambiguous. This CDR3 spans 15 amino acids. V shed 3 bases and J shed 2 bases, with 11 bases lying between them. Germline V gene lookup returns CDR1 LNHDA and CDR2 SQIVND (reference sequence). Together with reference TRBV19 and TRBJ1-3, the CDR3 gives the full variable domain: DGGITQSPKYLFRKEGQNVTLSCEQNLNHDAMYWYRQDPGQGLRLIYYSQIVNDFQKGDIAEGYSVSREKKESFPLTVTSAQKNPTAFYLCASSMTWGAGNTIYFGEGSWLTVV.